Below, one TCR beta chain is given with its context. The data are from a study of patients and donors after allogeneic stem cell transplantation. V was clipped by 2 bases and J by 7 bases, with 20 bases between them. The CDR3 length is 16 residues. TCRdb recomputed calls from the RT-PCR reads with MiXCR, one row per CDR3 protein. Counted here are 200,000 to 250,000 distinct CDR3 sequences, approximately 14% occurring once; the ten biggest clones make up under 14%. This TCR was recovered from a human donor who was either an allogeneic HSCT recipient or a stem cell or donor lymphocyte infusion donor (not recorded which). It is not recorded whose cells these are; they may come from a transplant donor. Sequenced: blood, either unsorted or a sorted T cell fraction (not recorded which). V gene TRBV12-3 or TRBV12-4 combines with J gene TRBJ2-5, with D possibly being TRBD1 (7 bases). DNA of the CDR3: TGTGCCAGCAGTTTATCTGGACAGGCTAGCGTGGGGACCCAGTACTTC. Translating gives CASSLSGQASVGTQYF.